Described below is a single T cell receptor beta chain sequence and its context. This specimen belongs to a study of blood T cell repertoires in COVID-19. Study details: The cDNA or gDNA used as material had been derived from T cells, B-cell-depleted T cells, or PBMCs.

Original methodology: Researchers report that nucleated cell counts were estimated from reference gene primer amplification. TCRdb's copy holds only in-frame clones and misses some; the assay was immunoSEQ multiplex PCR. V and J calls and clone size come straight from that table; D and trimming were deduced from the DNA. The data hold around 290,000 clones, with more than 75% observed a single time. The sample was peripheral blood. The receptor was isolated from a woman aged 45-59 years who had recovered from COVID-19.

The CDR3 region has the DNA TGTGCCAGCAGCCAAGTGCTAGCGGGAGAAGAGACCCAGTACTTC. Residues: CASSQVLAGEETQYF. V is TRBV4-2 and J is TRBJ2-5; 10 nucleotides align to TRBD2. The V segment lost 1 base and the J segment 3 bases; nucleotides outside the gene matches: 2. The CDR3 has 15 amino acids. The germline V gene has CDR1 LGHNA and CDR2 YNFKEQ.